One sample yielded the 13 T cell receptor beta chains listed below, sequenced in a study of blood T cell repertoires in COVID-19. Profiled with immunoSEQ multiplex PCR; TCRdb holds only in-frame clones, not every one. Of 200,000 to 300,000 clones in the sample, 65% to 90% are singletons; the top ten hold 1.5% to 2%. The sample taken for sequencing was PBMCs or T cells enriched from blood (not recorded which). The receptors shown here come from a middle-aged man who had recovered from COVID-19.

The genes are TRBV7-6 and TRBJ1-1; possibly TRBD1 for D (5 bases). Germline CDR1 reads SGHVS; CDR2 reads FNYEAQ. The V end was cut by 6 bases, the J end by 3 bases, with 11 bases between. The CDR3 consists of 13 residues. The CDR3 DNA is TGTGCCAGCAGTTCTCAGGGTGACACTGAAGCTTTCTTT. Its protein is CASSSQGDTEAFF.

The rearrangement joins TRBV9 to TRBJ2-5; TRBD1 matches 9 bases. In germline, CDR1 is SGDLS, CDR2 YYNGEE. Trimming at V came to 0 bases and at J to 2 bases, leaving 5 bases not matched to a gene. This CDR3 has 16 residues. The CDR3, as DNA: TGTGCCAGCAGCGTAGCAGGGGGACAGGGACAAGAGACCCAGTACTTC. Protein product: CASSVAGGQGQETQYF.

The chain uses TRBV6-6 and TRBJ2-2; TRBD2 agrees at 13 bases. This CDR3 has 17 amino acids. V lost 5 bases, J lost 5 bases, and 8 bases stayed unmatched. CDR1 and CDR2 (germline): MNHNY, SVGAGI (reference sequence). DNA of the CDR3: TGTGCCAGCAGTCGGACTAGCGGGAGAGTTTGGACCGGGGAGCTGTTTTTT. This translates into CASSRTSGRVWTGELFF.

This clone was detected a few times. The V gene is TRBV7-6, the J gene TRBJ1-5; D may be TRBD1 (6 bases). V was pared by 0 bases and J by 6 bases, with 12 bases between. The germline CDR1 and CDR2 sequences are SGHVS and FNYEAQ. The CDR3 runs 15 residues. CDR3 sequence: CASSLAGGGPQPQHF. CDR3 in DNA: TGTGCCAGCAGCTTAGCGGGCGGGGGGCCTCAGCCCCAGCATTTT.

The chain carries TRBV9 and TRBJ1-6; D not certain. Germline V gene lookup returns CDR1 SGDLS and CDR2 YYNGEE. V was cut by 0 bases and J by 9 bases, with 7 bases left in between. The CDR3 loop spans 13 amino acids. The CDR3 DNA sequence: TGTGCCAGCAGCGTAGCGTCGGTTTCACCCCTCCACTTT. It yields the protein CASSVASVSPLHF. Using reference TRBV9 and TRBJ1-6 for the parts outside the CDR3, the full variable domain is DSGVTQTPKHLITATGQRVTLRCSPRSGDLSVYWYQQSLDQGLQFLIQYYNGEERAKGNILERFSAQQFPDLHSELNLSSLELGDSALYFCASSVASVSPLHFGNGTRLTVT.

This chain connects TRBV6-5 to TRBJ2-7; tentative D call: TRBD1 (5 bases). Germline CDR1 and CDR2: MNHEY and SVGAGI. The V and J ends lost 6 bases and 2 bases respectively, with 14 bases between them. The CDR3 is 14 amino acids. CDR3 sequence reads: CASSQDWGPYEQYF. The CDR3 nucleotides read TGTGCCAGCAGCCAAGACTGGGGCCCCTACGAGCAGTACTTC.

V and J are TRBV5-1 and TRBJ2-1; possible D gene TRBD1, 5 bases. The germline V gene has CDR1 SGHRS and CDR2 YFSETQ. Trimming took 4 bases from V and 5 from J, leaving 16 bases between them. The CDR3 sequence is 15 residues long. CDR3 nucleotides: TGCGCCAGCAGCCCCCTAAGACAGATGAACAATGAGCAGTTCTTC. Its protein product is CASSPLRQMNNEQFF.

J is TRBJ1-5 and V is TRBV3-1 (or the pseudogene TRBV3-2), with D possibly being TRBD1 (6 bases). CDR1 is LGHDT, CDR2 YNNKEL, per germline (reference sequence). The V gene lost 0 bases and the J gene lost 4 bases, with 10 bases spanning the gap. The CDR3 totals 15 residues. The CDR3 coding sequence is TGTGCCAGCAGCCAAGATTTGGGGACAAATCAGCCCCAGCATTTT. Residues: CASSQDLGTNQPQHF.

DNA of the CDR3: TGCAGCGTTGCGCACGGTAACTATGGCTACACCTTC. This gives the protein CSVAHGNYGYTF. This chain joins TRBV29-1 and TRBJ1-2; D uncertain. The CDR3 spans 12 residues. The V end lost 4 bases, the J end lost 1 base, and 7 bases lay between the germline ends. Germline CDR1 SQVTM, CDR2 ANQGSEA.

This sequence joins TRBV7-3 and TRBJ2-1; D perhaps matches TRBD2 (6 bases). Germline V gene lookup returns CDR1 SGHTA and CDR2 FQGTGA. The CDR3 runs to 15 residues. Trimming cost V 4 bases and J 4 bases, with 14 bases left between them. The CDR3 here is CASSSPGGLYNEQFF. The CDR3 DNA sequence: TGTGCCAGCAGCTCCCCCGGGGGTTTGTACAATGAGCAGTTCTTC.

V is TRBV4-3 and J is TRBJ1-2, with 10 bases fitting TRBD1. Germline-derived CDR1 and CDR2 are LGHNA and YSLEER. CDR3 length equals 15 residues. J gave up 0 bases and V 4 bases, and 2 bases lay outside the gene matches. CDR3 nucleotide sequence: TGCGCCAGCAGCCCAGGACAGGGGGCTAACTATGGCTACACCTTC. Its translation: CASSPGQGANYGYTF.

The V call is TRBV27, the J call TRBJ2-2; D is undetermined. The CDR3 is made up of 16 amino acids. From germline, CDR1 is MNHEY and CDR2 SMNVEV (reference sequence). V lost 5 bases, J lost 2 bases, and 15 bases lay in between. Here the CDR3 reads CASSSPRQDNTGELFF. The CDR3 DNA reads TGTGCCAGCAGTAGCCCCCGTCAGGATAACACCGGGGAGCTGTTTTTT.

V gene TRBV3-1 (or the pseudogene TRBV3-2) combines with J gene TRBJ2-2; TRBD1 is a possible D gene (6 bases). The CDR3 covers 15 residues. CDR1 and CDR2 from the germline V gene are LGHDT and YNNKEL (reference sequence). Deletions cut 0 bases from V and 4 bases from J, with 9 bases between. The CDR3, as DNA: TGTGCCAGCAGCCAAGACTTCAGGGGCACCGGGGAGCTGTTTTTT. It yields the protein CASSQDFRGTGELFF.